This T cell receptor beta chain was obtained from a study of T cell clonotyping in hematopoietic cell transplantation. The CDR3 contains 15 residues. Per the germline V gene, CDR1 is SGHTA and CDR2 is FQGNSA. V lost 4 bases and J 4 bases, leaving 16 bases between the germline ends. This clone is classed as medium-sized. Antigen: not known. Study results and caveats: Broader posttransplant TCR repertoire diversity was predicted by graft donor and pretransplant recipient Inverse Simpson Index values.

Produced via immunoSEQ multiplex PCR; TCRdb's table is partial and in-frame only. The sample gives over 10,000 clones, roughly 50% of which show up once; approximately 10% is in the top ten. Sequences were obtained from peripheral blood mononuclear cells. The clonotype comes from a man in his fifties or sixties in good health. Some clones in this sample may be carry-over from other donors' samples. The chain recombines TRBV7-2 with TRBJ2-5, with D possibly being TRBD1 (6 bases). The chain's CDR3 is CASSSQQGRIETQYF. CDR3 DNA: TGTGCCAGCAGCTCCCAGCAGGGGAGAATAGAGACCCAGTACTTC.